This entry features one T cell receptor (beta chain) sequence. Germline V gene sequence: CDR1 SGHRS, CDR2 YFSETQ. Losses at the gene ends were 0 bases for V and 1 base for J; bases not matched to a gene: 1. CDR3 size: 15 residues. This sample was included in a study of blood T cell repertoires in COVID-19. About the study: Italy, Spain and the United States were the sources of the convalescent and acute COVID-19 samples.

The protocol was immunoSEQ multiplex PCR, while the TCRdb copy is restricted to in-frame clones and leaves out a portion. The profile shows some 200,000 clones, 65% to 90% of them singletons. The V and J genes are TRBV5-1 and TRBJ2-3; 8 bases map to TRBD2. Sequences were obtained from peripheral blood. The source is a man in his forties or fifties with active or convalescent COVID-19. CDR3 sequence (DNA): TGCGCCAGCAGCTTGGATAGCGGGGGCACAGATACGCAGTATTTT. It translates to CASSLDSGGTDTQYF. Full variable domain (missing parts from reference TRBV5-1 and TRBJ2-3): KAGVTQTPRYLIKTRGQQVTLSCSPISGHRSVSWYQQTPGQGLQFLFEYFSETQRNKGNFPGRFSGRQFSNSRSEMNVSTLELGDSALYLCASSLDSGGTDTQYFGPGTRLTVL.